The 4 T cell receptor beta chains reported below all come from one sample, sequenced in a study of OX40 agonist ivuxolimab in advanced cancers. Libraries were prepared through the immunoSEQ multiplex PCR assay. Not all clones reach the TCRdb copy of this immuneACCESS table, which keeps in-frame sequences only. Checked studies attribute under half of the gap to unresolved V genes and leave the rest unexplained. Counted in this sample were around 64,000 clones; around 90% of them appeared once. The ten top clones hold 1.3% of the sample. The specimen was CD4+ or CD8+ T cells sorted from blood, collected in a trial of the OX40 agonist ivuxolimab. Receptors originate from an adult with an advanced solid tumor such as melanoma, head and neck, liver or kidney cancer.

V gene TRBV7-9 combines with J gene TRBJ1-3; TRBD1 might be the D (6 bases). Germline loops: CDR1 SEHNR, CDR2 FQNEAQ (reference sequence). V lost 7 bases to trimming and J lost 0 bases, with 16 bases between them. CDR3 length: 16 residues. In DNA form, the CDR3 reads TGTGCCAGCACCCCCGGCAGGGGAGGCTCTGGAAACACCATATATTTT. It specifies CASTPGRGGSGNTIYF.

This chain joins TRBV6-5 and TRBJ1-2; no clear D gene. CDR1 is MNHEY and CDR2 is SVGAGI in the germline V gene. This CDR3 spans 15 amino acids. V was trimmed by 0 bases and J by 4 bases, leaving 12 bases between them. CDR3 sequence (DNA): TGTGCCAGCAGTTACTCAAGGTCCTCCCTCTATGGCTACACCTTC. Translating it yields CASSYSRSSLYGYTF.

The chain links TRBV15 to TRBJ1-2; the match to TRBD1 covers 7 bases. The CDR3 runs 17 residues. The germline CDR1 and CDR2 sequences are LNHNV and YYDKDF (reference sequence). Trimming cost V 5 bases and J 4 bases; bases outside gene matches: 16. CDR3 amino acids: CATSRGGSGTAIYGYTF. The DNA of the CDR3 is TGTGCCACCAGCCGCGGGGGGTCCGGGACAGCAATCTATGGCTACACCTTC.

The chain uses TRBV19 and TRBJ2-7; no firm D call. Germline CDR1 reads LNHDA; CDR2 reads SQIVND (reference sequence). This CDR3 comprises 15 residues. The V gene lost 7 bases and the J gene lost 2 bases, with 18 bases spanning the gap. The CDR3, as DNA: TGTGCCAGTACCCCAGGTCCAGCTACGACCTACGAGCAGTACTTC. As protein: CASTPGPATTYEQYF.